The 15 T cell receptor beta chains below were found in one sample sequenced in a study of blood T cell repertoires in COVID-19. Here immunoSEQ multiplex PCR was the method, and the copy in TCRdb shows in-frame clones only, minus some. The sample records 110,000 to 150,000 clones, roughly 84% being singletons. The specimen was peripheral blood. All receptors come from a woman aged 55-70 years with acute or convalescent COVID-19.

The V call is TRBV12-5, the J call TRBJ2-3, with a weak D call TRBD1 (5 bases). Germline values: CDR1 LGHNT, CDR2 FRNRAP. The V end lost 4 bases, the J end lost 3 bases, and 8 bases lay between the germline ends. There are 13 residues in the CDR3. CDR3 residues: CASGSPGTDTQYF. CDR3 DNA sequence: TGTGCTAGTGGTTCCCCAGGGACAGATACGCAGTATTTT. Full variable domain (rest looked up from reference TRBV12-5 and TRBJ2-3): DARVTQTPRHKVTEMGQEVTMRCQPILGHNTVFWYRQTMMQGLELLAYFRNRAPLDDSGMPKDRFSAEMPDATLATLKIQPSEPRDSAVYFCASGSPGTDTQYFGPGTRLTVL.

The sample holds a few counts of this clone. This chain uses TRBV5-1 with TRBJ2-2, with D unresolved. The germline V gene encodes CDR1 SGHRS and CDR2 YFSETQ. The CDR3 is made up of 16 amino acids. The V gene lost 2 bases and the J gene lost 0 bases, with 11 bases spanning the gap. The CDR3 DNA sequence: TGCGCCAGCAGCTTCGGGTCGGCAGCGAACACCGGGGAGCTGTTTTTT. This translates into CASSFGSAANTGELFF.

The chain uses TRBV7-3 and TRBJ2-1, with 11 bases lining up with TRBD2. CDR1 and CDR2 (germline): SGHTA, FQGTGA. V was pared by 0 bases and J by 8 bases, with 3 bases of the junction left unmatched. The CDR3 runs 15 residues. This CDR3 reads CASSLTGTSGDEQFF. CDR3 in DNA: TGTGCCAGCAGCTTAACTGGGACTAGCGGCGATGAGCAGTTCTTC.

The rearrangement uses TRBV11-2 and TRBJ2-1, with 11 bases identical to TRBD2. Germline V gene sequence: CDR1 SGHAT, CDR2 FQNNGV. V trimming: 5 bases; J trimming: 5 bases; junction bases outside the gene matches: 17. The length of the CDR3 is 19 residues. DNA of the CDR3: TGTGCCAGCAGCCCAATACCCCTCCTACTAGCGGGGGCGAACAATGAGCAGTTCTTC. It is translated as CASSPIPLLLAGANNEQFF.

The chain employs TRBV28 and TRBJ2-5; 9 bases agree with TRBD1. This CDR3 spans 16 amino acids. Germline lookup yields CDR1 MDHEN and CDR2 SYDVKM. V lost 1 base to trimming and J lost 5 bases; unmatched junction nucleotides: 8. CDR3 bases: TGTGCCAGCAGTTTATTCCCGACAGGGGGTAGGGAGACCCAGTACTTC. Protein sequence: CASSLFPTGGRETQYF.

V gene TRBV7-9 combines with J gene TRBJ2-3; no clear D gene. The length of the CDR3 is 15 residues. The germline gives CDR1 SEHNR, CDR2 FQNEAQ (reference sequence). With 4 bases removed from V and 0 bases from J, the gap between germline ends came to 11 bases. The CDR3 protein is CASSSLSPSTDTQYF. The CDR3 region has the DNA TGTGCCAGCAGCTCCCTATCCCCTAGCACAGATACGCAGTATTTT.

V and J are TRBV5-1 and TRBJ2-1; TRBD1 matches at 7 bases. CDR1 SGHRS and CDR2 YFSETQ come from the germline V gene. The ends lost 3 bases at V and 1 base at J; junction bases unmatched: 7. The CDR3 covers 16 residues. DNA for the CDR3: TGCGCCAGCAGCTCCGGGACAGACCCTTCCTACAATGAGCAGTTCTTC. As protein: CASSSGTDPSYNEQFF. The full variable domain, with the rest looked up from reference TRBV5-1 and TRBJ2-1, is KAGVTQTPRYLIKTRGQQVTLSCSPISGHRSVSWYQQTPGQGLQFLFEYFSETQRNKGNFPGRFSGRQFSNSRSEMNVSTLELGDSALYLCASSSGTDPSYNEQFFGPGTRLTVL.

The genes are TRBV7-2 and TRBJ1-2; 7 bases are shared with TRBD1. The CDR3 is made up of 15 amino acids. In germline, CDR1 is SGHTA, CDR2 FQGNSA. V shed 6 bases, J shed 2 bases, and the junction held 9 bases outside the gene matches. CDR3 nucleotide sequence: TGTGCCAGCAGTCCCAGGGCAGGGGGGAACTATGGCTACACCTTC. It yields the protein CASSPRAGGNYGYTF.

The CDR3 DNA is TGTGCCAGCAGCGCTGAGGGGGGGCGCGGAAACACCATATATTTT. Encoded protein: CASSAEGGRGNTIYF. The gene calls are TRBV9 and TRBJ1-3; TRBD1 might be the D (6 bases). CDR3 size: 15 residues. Germline values: CDR1 SGDLS, CDR2 YYNGEE. Between the trimmed V and J ends, which lost 3 bases and 4 bases, there was a span of 14 bases. The whole variable domain, remainder taken from reference TRBV9 and TRBJ1-3, is DSGVTQTPKHLITATGQRVTLRCSPRSGDLSVYWYQQSLDQGLQFLIQYYNGEERAKGNILERFSAQQFPDLHSELNLSSLELGDSALYFCASSAEGGRGNTIYFGEGSWLTVV.

The genes are TRBV28 and TRBJ1-2; TRBD1 agrees at 7 bases. Trimming at V came to 5 bases and at J to 8 bases, leaving 5 bases not matched to a gene. The CDR3 is 12 residues long. Germline CDR1 is MDHEN and CDR2 is SYDVKM. CDR3 amino acids: CASSLRTGGYTF. DNA of the CDR3: TGTGCCAGCAGTCTGAGGACAGGAGGCTACACCTTC.

This chain connects TRBV2 to TRBJ2-1; 11 positions match TRBD2. Per germline, CDR1 SNHLY and CDR2 FYNNEI. This CDR3 comprises 16 residues. With V trimmed by 2 bases and J by 7 bases, 7 bases remained unmatched. This chain's CDR3 is CASSELAGGLGNEQFF. In DNA form, the CDR3 reads TGTGCCAGCAGTGAATTAGCGGGGGGGCTGGGGAATGAGCAGTTCTTC. Full variable domain (rest looked up from reference TRBV2 and TRBJ2-1): EPEVTQTPSHQVTQMGQEVILRCVPISNHLYFYWYRQILGQKVEFLVSFYNNEISEKSEIFDDQFSVERPDGSNFTLKIRSTKLEDSAMYFCASSELAGGLGNEQFFGPGTRLTVL.

CDR3 residues: CASSPGPGAYEQYF. The DNA for the CDR3 is TGTGCCAGCAGCCCCGGACCGGGGGCCTACGAGCAGTACTTC. V and J are TRBV5-6 and TRBJ2-7, with D perhaps TRBD2 (6 bases). Germline V lookup: CDR1 SGHDT, CDR2 YYEEEE. The CDR3 totals 14 residues. V was cut by 4 bases and J by 2 bases, with 13 bases left in between.

V usage is TRBV5-6 and J usage is TRBJ1-6; tentative D call: TRBD1 (6 bases). V lost 6 bases and J 7 bases, leaving 14 bases between the germline ends. The CDR3 totals 14 residues. In germline, CDR1 is SGHDT, CDR2 YYEEEE. The CDR3, as DNA: TGTGCCAGCACCCTCCTTCAGGGGAATTCACCCCTCCACTTT. Amino acids: CASTLLQGNSPLHF.

In DNA form, the CDR3 reads TGTGCCAGCAGCTTGGCAGGGGTCGGAAACACCATATATTTT. This sequence encodes CASSLAGVGNTIYF. V and J are TRBV5-4 and TRBJ1-3; D perhaps matches TRBD1 (6 bases). The V and J ends lost 0 bases and 4 bases respectively, with 8 bases between them. The germline V gene has CDR1 SGHNT and CDR2 YYREEE (reference sequence). The CDR3 has 14 amino acids.

This chain connects TRBV2 to TRBJ2-1, with 8 positions matching TRBD2. The CDR3 runs 13 residues. Trimming cost V 10 bases and J 7 bases; bases outside gene matches: 9. Germline-derived CDR1 and CDR2 are SNHLY and FYNNEI. The CDR3 protein is CAIIAGSGNEQFF. The DNA for the CDR3 is TGTGCCATCATAGCGGGGTCAGGGAATGAGCAGTTCTTC.